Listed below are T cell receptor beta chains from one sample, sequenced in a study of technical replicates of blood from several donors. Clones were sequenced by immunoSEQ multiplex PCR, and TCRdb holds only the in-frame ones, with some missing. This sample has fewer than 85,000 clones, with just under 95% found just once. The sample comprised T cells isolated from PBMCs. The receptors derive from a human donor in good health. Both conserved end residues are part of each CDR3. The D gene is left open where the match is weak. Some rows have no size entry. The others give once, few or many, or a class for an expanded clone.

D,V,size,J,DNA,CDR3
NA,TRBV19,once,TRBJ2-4,TGTGCCAGTATCGGGACGGGAGCCAAAGGCATTCAGTACTTC,CASIGTGAKGIQYF
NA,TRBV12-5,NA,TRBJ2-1,TGTGCTAGTGCCCCGGGGATGAGCTCCTACAATGAGCAGTTCTTC,CASAPGMSSYNEQFF
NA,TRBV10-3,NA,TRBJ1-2,TGTGCCATCAGTCCAGGGGATGAGGGTGGCTACACCTTC,CAISPGDEGGYTF
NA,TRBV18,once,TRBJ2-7,TGTGCCAGCTCACCCTCCTCCGGGACTGGCTCCTCCTACGAGCAGTACTTC,CASSPSSGTGSSYEQYF
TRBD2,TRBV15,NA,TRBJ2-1,TGTGCCACCAGCAGAGATCTCGGGACTAGCGGGCTTAACAACAATGAGCAGTTCTTC,CATSRDLGTSGLNNNEQFF
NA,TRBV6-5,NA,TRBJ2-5,TGTGCCAGCAGTTACTTGGGGGGGGCGCTTAGAGAGACCCAGTACTTC,CASSYLGGALRETQYF
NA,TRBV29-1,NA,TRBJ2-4,TGCAGCGCGGTCGCGTCTACCAAAAACATTCAGTACTTC,CSAVASTKNIQYF
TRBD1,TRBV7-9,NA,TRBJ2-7,TGTGCCAGCAGCTTTTCAGGGGGCTACGAGCAGTACTTC,CASSFSGGYEQYF
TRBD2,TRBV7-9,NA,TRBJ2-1,TGTGCCAGCAGCCCCCGACTAGCGGGACCGTACAATGAGCAGTTCTTC,CASSPRLAGPYNEQFF
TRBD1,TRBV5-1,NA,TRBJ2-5,TGCGCCAGCAGCTTGAAGGGACAGGGCAGAGAGACCCAGTACTTC,CASSLKGQGRETQYF
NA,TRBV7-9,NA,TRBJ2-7,TGTGCCAGCAGCCCCGACCTTAGGAGCTACGAGCAGTACTTC,CASSPDLRSYEQYF
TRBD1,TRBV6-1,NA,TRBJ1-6,TGTGCCAGCACCTCAGGACAGGGCTATAATTCACCCCTCCACTTT,CASTSGQGYNSPLHF
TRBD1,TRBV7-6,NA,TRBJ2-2,TGTGCCAGCAGCCATAACAGGGGTCGCATCGGGGAGCTGTTTTTT,CASSHNRGRIGELFF
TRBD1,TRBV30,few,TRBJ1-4,TGTGCTTGTACAGGGGCACAACTACAGAGTAATGAAAAACTGTTTTTT,CACTGAQLQSNEKLFF
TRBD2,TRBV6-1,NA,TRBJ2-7,TGTGCCAGCAGTGACATCGGCGGGGGGGCTTACGAGCAGTACTTC,CASSDIGGGAYEQYF
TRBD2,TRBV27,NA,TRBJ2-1,TGTGCCAGCAGTTTAGGGACTAGGGGTTACAATGAGCAGTTCTTC,CASSLGTRGYNEQFF
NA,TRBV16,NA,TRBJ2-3,TGTGCCAGCAGCCAATCTTCAGCGGATACGCAGTATTTT,CASSQSSADTQYF
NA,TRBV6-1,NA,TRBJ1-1,TGTGCCAGCAGTGTGCGGGACACTGAAGCTTTCTTT,CASSVRDTEAFF
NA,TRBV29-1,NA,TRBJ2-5,TGCAGCGTGAGCCGGGACCAAGAGACCCAGTACTTC,CSVSRDQETQYF
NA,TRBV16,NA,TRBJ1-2,TGTGCCAGCAGCCAAGGACGGGAATATGGCTACACCTTC,CASSQGREYGYTF
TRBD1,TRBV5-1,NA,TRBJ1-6,TGCGCCAGCAGCCCGGGACAGGGGAATTCACCCCTCCACTTT,CASSPGQGNSPLHF
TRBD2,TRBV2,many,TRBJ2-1,TGTGCCAGCAGTCCTCCGGGGGGAAAGCAGTTCTTC,CASSPPGGKQFF
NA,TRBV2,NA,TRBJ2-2,TGTGCCAGCAGTGGGGCGCTAAGAAAAACATCGAACACCGGGGAGCTGTTTTTT,CASSGALRKTSNTGELFF
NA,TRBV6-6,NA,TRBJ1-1,TGTGCCAGCAACCACAGGGAAGGGACTGAAGCTTTCTTT,CASNHREGTEAFF
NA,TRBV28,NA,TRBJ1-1,TGTGCCAGCAGTTTATTCGGGGGGGACACTGAAGCTTTCTTT,CASSLFGGDTEAFF
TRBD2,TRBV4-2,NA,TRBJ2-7,TGTGCCAGCAGCCAAAGAGCGGGAGGAACCTACGAGCAGTACTTC,CASSQRAGGTYEQYF
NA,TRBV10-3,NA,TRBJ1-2,TGTGCCATCAGTGAACCAGTTAACTATGGCTACACCTTC,CAISEPVNYGYTF
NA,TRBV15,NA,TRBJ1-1,TGTGCCACGAATGCAGGGAGGACTATGAACACTGAAGCTTTCTTT,CATNAGRTMNTEAFF
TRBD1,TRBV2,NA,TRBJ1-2,TGTGCCAGCAGTCGGGACAGGAACTATGGCTACACCTTC,CASSRDRNYGYTF
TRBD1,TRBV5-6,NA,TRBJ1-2,TGTGCCAGCAGCTCCTGGACAGGGGGCCGTAATGGCTACACCTTC,CASSSWTGGRNGYTF
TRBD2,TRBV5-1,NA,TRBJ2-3,TGCGCCAGCAGCGGTGGAGTGACTAGCGGTACAGATACGCAGTATTTT,CASSGGVTSGTDTQYF
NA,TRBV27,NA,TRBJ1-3,TGTGCCAGCAGTTCCTCGCCCGGACTGGGAAACACCATATATTTT,CASSSSPGLGNTIYF
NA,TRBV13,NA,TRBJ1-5,TGTGCCAGCAGCTTATCGGGTGCAAGCAATCAGCCCCAGCATTTT,CASSLSGASNQPQHF
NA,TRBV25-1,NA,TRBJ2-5,TGTGCCAGCAGTGAATTGGACAGACAACAAGAGACCCAGTACTTC,CASSELDRQQETQYF
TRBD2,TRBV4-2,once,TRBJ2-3,TGTGCCAGCAGCCAAGCCCTCACCGGGACTAGCGGACGCACAGATACGCAGTATTTT,CASSQALTGTSGRTDTQYF
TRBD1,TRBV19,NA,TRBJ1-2,TGTGCCAGTAGTATTCGACAGGGGACGTATGGCTACACCTTC,CASSIRQGTYGYTF
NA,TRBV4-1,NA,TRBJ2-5,TGCGCCAGCAGCCAAGAGGTGGCTAGCCAAGAGACCCAGTACTTC,CASSQEVASQETQYF
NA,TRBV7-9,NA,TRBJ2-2,TGTGCCACAGTCTGGGGAGGAACGTCCTCCGGGGAGCTGTTTTTT,CATVWGGTSSGELFF
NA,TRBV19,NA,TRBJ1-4,TGTGCCAGTAGTATCGTATCAGGGGAAAAACTGTTTTTT,CASSIVSGEKLFF
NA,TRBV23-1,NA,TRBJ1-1,TGCGCCAGCAGGGGTCAGGGTGAAGCTTTCTTT,CASRGQGEAFF